Listed below are T cell receptor beta chains from one sample, sequenced in a study of blood T cell repertoires in COVID-19. Sequencing used immunoSEQ multiplex PCR; TCRdb keeps in-frame clones, though not all of them. The sample lists about 83,000 clones; around 90% were seen once. What was sequenced was peripheral blood. The source of these receptors is a woman aged 45 to 65 with active or convalescent COVID-19. CDR3s include the opening cysteine and the closing phenylalanine or tryptophan. A D gene is named only where the DNA matches it firmly. Size is stated for part of the rows, as once, few or many counts, or as a class when the clone is expanded.

d_call j_call v_call clone_size cdr3_aa cdr3_nt
- TRBJ1-2 TRBV9 - CASSVDGGYTF TGTGCCAGCAGCGTAGACGGTGGCTACACCTTC
TRBD1 TRBJ1-2 TRBV10-3 - CAITLTGGRGYTF TGTGCCATCACCCTTACAGGGGGCAGGGGCTACACCTTC
TRBD1 TRBJ1-5 TRBV27 - CASSPRLGQGGNQPQHF TGTGCCAGCAGCCCGCGGTTGGGGCAGGGGGGCAATCAGCCCCAGCATTTT
- TRBJ2-7 TRBV3-1/TRBV3-2 - CASSQVGGEQYF TGTGCCAGCAGCCAAGTGGGGGGAGAGCAGTACTTC
TRBD2 TRBJ2-2 TRBV4-1 - CASSQDSFGGGPTGELFF TGCGCCAGCAGCCAAGATAGCTTCGGCGGGGGGCCGACCGGGGAGCTGTTTTTT
- TRBJ1-4 TRBV25-1 - CASSATQGRGEKLFF TGTGCCAGCAGTGCAACACAGGGTAGAGGTGAAAAACTGTTTTTT
- TRBJ1-1 TRBV19 - CASSQRGGGTEAFF TGTGCCAGTAGCCAAAGGGGAGGAGGGACTGAAGCTTTCTTT
TRBD1 TRBJ2-5 TRBV5-1 - CASSLIQGNQETQYF TGCGCCAGCAGCCTCATACAGGGGAACCAAGAGACCCAGTACTTC
TRBD1 TRBJ2-1 TRBV3-1/TRBV3-2 - CASSALTGYNEQFF TGTGCCAGCAGCGCCCTGACAGGGTACAATGAGCAGTTCTTC
- TRBJ1-5 TRBV27 - CASRLGGGLNQPQHF TGTGCCAGCAGGCTGGGGGGGGGATTAAATCAGCCCCAGCATTTT
TRBD1 TRBJ2-7 TRBV7-2 few CASSLPRDRVIYEQYF TGTGCCAGCAGCCTGCCCCGGGACAGGGTTATCTACGAGCAGTACTTC
TRBD1 TRBJ1-2 TRBV29-1 - CSAPRTGGAEGYTF TGCAGTGCACCGCGGACAGGGGGCGCGGAAGGCTACACCTTC
- TRBJ1-1 TRBV7-8 - CASSLERRTEAFF TGTGCCAGCAGCTTAGAGAGGAGGACTGAAGCTTTCTTT
TRBD1 TRBJ1-2 TRBV7-9 once CASSFRDREANYGYTF TGTGCCAGCAGCTTCCGGGACAGGGAGGCCAACTATGGCTACACCTTC
TRBD1 TRBJ1-1 TRBV5-5 - CASSFQGVDYTEAFF TGTGCCAGCAGCTTTCAGGGGGTCGATTACACTGAAGCTTTCTTT
TRBD1 TRBJ1-1 TRBV7-2 - CASSPQRRQGEVFF TGTGCCAGCAGCCCACAGCGCCGACAGGGTGAGGTATTCTTT
- TRBJ2-1 TRBV5-6 - CASRWRVYSYNEQFF TGTGCCAGCAGATGGCGGGTATACTCCTACAATGAGCAGTTCTTC
- TRBJ1-1 TRBV9 once CASSSKGGGTEAFF TGTGCCAGCAGCAGCAAGGGAGGGGGCACTGAAGCTTTCTTT
- TRBJ2-7 TRBV2 - CASSSIREYEQYF TGTGCCAGCAGTAGCATTCGGGAGTACGAGCAGTACTTC
- TRBJ2-2 TRBV9 - CASSVAGTGELFF TGTGCCAGCAGCGTAGCGGGGACCGGGGAGCTGTTTTTT
- TRBJ1-1 TRBV19 medium-sized CASSIGGASEAFF TGTGCCAGTAGTATAGGGGGCGCATCTGAAGCTTTCTTT
- TRBJ2-5 TRBV6-6 - CASSPSGNQETQYF TGTGCCAGCAGTCCCTCGGGGAATCAAGAGACCCAGTACTTC
- TRBJ1-2 TRBV12-3/TRBV12-4 few CASSQAAYGYTF TGTGCCAGTTCACAGGCAGCCTATGGCTACACCTTC
- TRBJ1-2 TRBV7-9 - CASSLGSGANYGYTF TGTGCCAGCAGCTTAGGCTCAGGGGCTAACTATGGCTACACCTTC
- TRBJ2-1 TRBV10-3 - CAISELGGTDYNEQFF TGTGCCATCAGTGAGCTCGGCGGGACCGACTACAATGAGCAGTTCTTC
- TRBJ1-2 TRBV14 - CASSQVQGYGYTF TGTGCCAGCAGCCAAGTCCAGGGGTATGGCTACACCTTC
- TRBJ1-1 TRBV7-2 - CASSLGGRENTEAFF TGTGCCAGCAGCTTAGGAGGGCGGGAGAACACTGAAGCTTTCTTT
TRBD2 TRBJ2-1 TRBV7-3 - CASSLVLAGGPNTYNEQFF TGTGCCAGCAGCTTAGTTCTAGCGGGGGGACCAAACACCTACAATGAGCAGTTCTTC
- TRBJ2-4 TRBV11-1 - CASSLERGIAKNIQYF TGTGCCAGCAGCTTAGAAAGGGGGATAGCCAAAAACATTCAGTACTTC
- TRBJ2-6 TRBV9 - CASSVVVQGSGANVLTF TGTGCCAGCAGCGTAGTGGTGCAGGGCTCTGGGGCCAACGTCCTGACTTTC
- TRBJ1-2 TRBV7-3 - CASSGRNGYTF TGTGCCAGCAGCGGCAGGAATGGCTACACCTTC
TRBD1 TRBJ2-7 TRBV5-1 - CASSPAGTGFEQYF TGCGCCAGCAGCCCTGCCGGGACAGGCTTCGAGCAGTACTTC
- TRBJ1-1 TRBV2 few CASARRVLNTEAFF TGTGCCAGCGCCAGGCGGGTTCTGAACACTGAAGCTTTCTTT
- TRBJ1-2 TRBV12-3/TRBV12-4 once CASTTATGSGYTF TGTGCCAGCACCACCGCTACAGGATCTGGCTACACCTTC
TRBD1 TRBJ1-1 TRBV7-3 medium-sized CASSPTGQMNTEAFF TGTGCCAGCAGCCCGACGGGACAGATGAACACTGAAGCTTTCTTT
- TRBJ2-6 TRBV19 - CASSMGGTGANVLTF TGTGCCAGTAGTATGGGAGGCACCGGGGCCAACGTCCTGACTTTC
TRBD2 TRBJ2-3 TRBV27 - CASSPSFSGGADTQYF TGTGCCAGCAGTCCCTCTTTTAGCGGGGGGGCAGATACGCAGTATTTT
- TRBJ1-1 TRBV19 - CASSIRTEGMNTEAFF TGTGCCAGTAGTATAAGGACAGAGGGAATGAACACTGAAGCTTTCTTT
TRBD1 TRBJ1-1 TRBV19 - CASRGQLNTEAFF TGTGCCAGTAGGGGACAGCTGAACACTGAAGCTTTCTTT
- TRBJ2-7 TRBV11-2 - CASIRDNSYSYEQYF TGTGCCAGCATACGAGACAACTCCTACTCCTACGAGCAGTACTTC
TRBD1 TRBJ1-6 TRBV19 - CASSIGPGQLNSPLHF TGTGCCAGTAGTATAGGCCCGGGACAGCTTAATTCACCCCTCCACTTT